This T cell receptor beta chain was captured by sequencing in a study of long-term antiretroviral therapy in people with HIV. Overall study findings and caveats: Clones that had undergone expansion before ART prevailed in the repertoire throughout all time points.

Investigators performed immunoSEQ version v3.0 at survey level. Libraries were prepared by immunoSEQ multiplex PCR; TCRdb keeps only in-frame clonotypes and omits some of them. Here the sample spans around 28,000 clones, 80% to 85% being singletons. The CDR3 spans 16 residues. Turning to this clone: Its antigen is unidentified.

This TCR was recovered from a man aged 25 to 45 with HIV. Source: unsorted PBMCs, taken 2.7 to 2.8 years after starting antiretroviral therapy. The V and J genes are TRBV21-1 and TRBJ2-1; the D call TRBD1 from the table was never checked on the DNA. TRBV21-1 is a recognized pseudogene. As DNA, the CDR3 is TGTGCCAGCAGCAGAACGCCCGGGACAGGCCACAATGAGCAGTTCTTC. This codes for CASSRTPGTGHNEQFF.